This TCR beta chain appears in the sequencing data of a study of beta chain features in type 1 diabetes. Study-wide findings and caveats: Any PCR bias toward short templates would affect both groups alike. TCRB CDR3s from Type 1 diabetes patients were moderately but significantly shorter in all four CD4+ subsets. Insertions were fewer and deletions more numerous at VDJ junctions in type 1 diabetes patients. TCRB repertoires of naive, central memory and Treg cells appeared more similar among patients than among healthy donors.

TCRB transcripts that were expressed got sequenced, as all of the isolated RNA had been reverse transcribed. Data came from immunoSEQ multiplex PCR; TCRdb stores just in-frame clones and leaves some out. The data contain 300,000 to 350,000 clones, 9.3% of them singletons. Researchers reported sorting CD4+ naive, central memory, regulatory and stem cell-like memory cells via CD45RO/CCR7/CD25/CD127/CD95/CD27. This clone was seen a few times. Its antigen is undetermined. Germline V gene sequence: CDR1 SGHAT, CDR2 FQNNGV. V shed 5 bases, J shed 6 bases, and the junction held 7 bases outside the gene matches. The CDR3 consists of 14 residues.

Sequences were obtained from central memory CD4+ T cells from blood. The TCR sequence derives from a man younger than 40 with type 1 diabetes. J is TRBJ2-1 and V is TRBV11-2, with 7 bases lining up with TRBD2. Here the CDR3 DNA reads TGTGCCAGCAGCACCCAGACTAGCTCCAATGAGCAGTTCTTC. It encodes CASSTQTSSNEQFF.